This T cell receptor (beta chain) was profiled in a study of T cells after yellow fever vaccination. 5'RACE template switching produced TCR cDNA carrying a universal primer site and UMIs. TCRdb passed the 5' RACE reads through MiXCR, listing each CDR3 protein once. The sample includes around 610,000 distinct CDR3 sequences, 13% of them seen just once. This clonotype was seen a handful of times. The material was PBMCs, obtained on the day of the yellow fever booster vaccination. This TCR derives from a man younger than 45 who received the YFV17D yellow fever vaccine.

Here the CDR3 reads CSAKGLAYNEQFF. The CDR3 nucleotides are TGCAGTGCTAAAGGACTAGCTTACAATGAGCAGTTCTTC. This chain uses TRBV20-1 with TRBJ2-1; TRBD2 agrees at 8 bases. After removal of 4 bases from V and 4 bases from J, the junction contained 3 bases not matched to a gene. The CDR3 contains 13 residues. Per the germline V gene, CDR1 is DFQATT and CDR2 is SNEGSKA (reference sequence).